The source of this T cell receptor (beta chain) is a study of cytomegalovirus exposure and HLA in healthy donors. The V end was cut by 5 bases, the J end by 2 bases, with 18 bases between. The CDR3 length is 16 residues. Germline values: CDR1 MDHEN, CDR2 SYDVKM. Though nominally healthy at sampling, donors likely had unrecorded immune exposures. A multiplex PCR was run with 60 Vbeta primers and 13 Jbeta primers. The protocol was immunoSEQ multiplex PCR, while the TCRdb copy is restricted to in-frame clones and leaves out a portion. The table shows under 200,000 clones, with over 75% occurring only once.

This receptor was identified in a woman between 50 and 59 years old in good health and CMV-seronegative. This sequence joins TRBV28 and TRBJ2-5; D gene ambiguous. Material for sequencing was PBMCs. Here the CDR3 DNA reads TGTGCCAGCAGTGGAGAGGCCCATATGATACAAGAGACCCAGTACTTC. Encoded protein: CASSGEAHMIQETQYF.